These T cell receptor beta chains were read from a single sample in a study of T cell responses to AZD1222 COVID-19 vaccine. Here immunoSEQ multiplex PCR was the method, and the copy in TCRdb shows in-frame clones only, minus some. The sample gives 120,000 or so clones, roughly 90% of which show up once; around 2.5% is in the top ten. This specimen was peripheral blood, taken 28 days after the second AZD1222 dose. The receptors were gathered from an adult who received the AZD1222 COVID-19 vaccine. CDR3s include the opening cysteine and the closing phenylalanine or tryptophan. The D gene is left open where the match is weak. Clone size appears in some rows only: once, few, many, or a class for an expanded clone.

>-|TRBD2|TRBJ2-1|TRBV4-2
CASSQAKRGGFDEQFF
TGTGCCAGCAGCCAGGCCAAGCGGGGGGGCTTCGATGAGCAGTTCTTC
>-|-|TRBJ2-3|TRBV19
CATTGVYDTQYF
TGTGCCACCACGGGGGTATACGATACGCAGTATTTT
>-|-|TRBJ2-7|TRBV6-2/TRBV6-3
CASSLGGTIYEQYF
TGTGCCAGCAGTTTGGGAGGGACAATCTACGAGCAGTACTTC
>-|-|TRBJ2-7|TRBV3-1/TRBV3-2
CASSQVRDYEQYF
TGTGCCAGCAGCCAAGTCAGGGACTACGAGCAGTACTTC
>-|-|TRBJ2-2|TRBV9
CASSVLDGQSTGELFF
TGTGCCAGCAGCGTCCTAGATGGACAAAGCACCGGGGAGCTGTTTTTT
>-|-|TRBJ2-1|TRBV6-6
CASSPPRRGLHNEQFF
TGTGCCAGCAGTCCCCCGAGGAGGGGGCTCCACAATGAGCAGTTCTTC
>-|TRBD1|TRBJ1-1|TRBV20-1
CILAGGTEAFF
TGCATCCTTGCAGGGGGCACTGAAGCTTTCTTT
>-|-|TRBJ2-2|TRBV9
CASSVVGSATGELFF
TGTGCCAGCAGCGTAGTGGGCAGCGCCACCGGGGAGCTGTTTTTT
>-|-|TRBJ1-3|TRBV7-9
CATGEHSGNTIYF
TGTGCCACGGGAGAGCACTCTGGAAACACCATATATTTT
>-|TRBD1|TRBJ2-6|TRBV29-1
CSVRTGEGANVLTF
TGCAGCGTTCGGACAGGGGAAGGGGCCAACGTCCTGACTTTC
>-|-|TRBJ1-1|TRBV19
CASSYVRNQGYTEAFF
TGTGCCAGTAGTTATGTCAGGAACCAAGGTTACACTGAAGCTTTCTTT
>-|TRBD1|TRBJ1-1|TRBV4-3
CASSQDSPRGRQGERTEAFF
TGCGCCAGCAGCCAAGACAGTCCCAGGGGGCGACAAGGGGAACGGACTGAAGCTTTCTTT
>-|-|TRBJ2-5|TRBV29-1
CSVEGPPRMKTQYF
TGCAGCGTTGAAGGCCCACCGAGGATGAAGACCCAGTACTTC
>-|-|TRBJ2-5|TRBV7-9
CASSSQAETQYF
TGTGCCAGCAGCTCCCAGGCGGAGACCCAGTACTTC
>-|-|TRBJ2-7|TRBV10-3
CAIRGAGTQRRSSYEQYF
TGTGCCATCAGGGGGGCAGGGACGCAGCGTAGGAGCTCCTACGAGCAGTACTTC
>once|TRBD1|TRBJ2-1|TRBV7-9
CASSTGQFPYNEQFF
TGTGCCAGCAGCACGGGACAGTTTCCCTACAATGAGCAGTTCTTC
>-|-|TRBJ1-5|TRBV7-8
CASSLSSDRNQPQHF
TGTGCCAGCAGCCTTTCCTCCGACAGGAATCAGCCCCAGCATTTT
>-|-|TRBJ1-4|TRBV7-2
CASSLGEEKLFF
TGTGCCAGCAGCTTAGGAGAAGAAAAACTGTTTTTT
>-|-|TRBJ1-6|TRBV5-1
CASSQDPPGDSPLHF
TGCGCCAGCAGCCAAGACCCGCCGGGAGATTCACCCCTCCACTTT
>once|-|TRBJ1-5|TRBV6-2/TRBV6-3
CASSPQSGINQPQHF
TGTGCCAGCAGCCCCCAGAGTGGGATCAATCAGCCCCAGCATTTT
>-|-|TRBJ1-1|TRBV5-4
CASSPQAYTEAFF
TGTGCCAGCAGCCCCCAGGCATACACTGAAGCTTTCTTT
>-|-|TRBJ1-2|TRBV6-5
CASSYPPGAANYGYTF
TGTGCCAGCAGTTACCCCCCCGGGGCAGCTAACTATGGCTACACCTTC